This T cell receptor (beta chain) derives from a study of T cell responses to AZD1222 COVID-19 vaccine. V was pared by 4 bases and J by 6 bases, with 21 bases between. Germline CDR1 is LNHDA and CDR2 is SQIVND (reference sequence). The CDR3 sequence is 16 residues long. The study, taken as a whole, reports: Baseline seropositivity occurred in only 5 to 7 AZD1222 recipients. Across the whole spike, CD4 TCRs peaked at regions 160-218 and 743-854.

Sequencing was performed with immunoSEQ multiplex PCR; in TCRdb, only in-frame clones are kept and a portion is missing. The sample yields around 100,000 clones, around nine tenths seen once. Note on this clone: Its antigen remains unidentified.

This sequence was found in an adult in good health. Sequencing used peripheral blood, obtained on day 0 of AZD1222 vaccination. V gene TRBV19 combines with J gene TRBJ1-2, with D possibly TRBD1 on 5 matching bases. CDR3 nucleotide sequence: TGTGCCAGTAGTAAACAAGAGTTGGCAGGGAGGAATGGCTACACCTTC. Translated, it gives CASSKQELAGRNGYTF. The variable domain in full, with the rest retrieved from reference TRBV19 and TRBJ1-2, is DGGITQSPKYLFRKEGQNVTLSCEQNLNHDAMYWYRQDPGQGLRLIYYSQIVNDFQKGDIAEGYSVSREKKESFPLTVTSAQKNPTAFYLCASSKQELAGRNGYTFGSGTRLTVV.